A selection of T cell receptor beta chains follows, all from one sample in a study of T cells in Graves' hyperthyroidism and ophthalmopathy. TCRdb reanalysed the multiplex PCR reads using MiXCR and keeps one entry per CDR3 protein. The sample lists 300,000 or so distinct CDR3 sequences, roughly 23% occurring once. The source material was blood. Receptors originate from a woman in her forties or fifties with Graves' hyperthyroidism. CDR3s include the opening cysteine and the closing phenylalanine or tryptophan. D genes are given only for firm matches. Some rows have no size entry. The others give once, few or many, or a class for an expanded clone.

j_gene | len | v_gene | d_gene | abundance | CDR3aa | CDR3nt
TRBJ1-5 | 13 | TRBV30 | . | many | CAWSVAAQQPQHF | TGTGCCTGGAGTGTAGCCGCCCAGCAGCCCCAGCATTTT
TRBJ2-2 | 15 | TRBV2 | . | . | CASSESARNTGELFF | TGTGCCAGCAGTGAGTCAGCGAGGAACACCGGGGAGCTGTTTTTT
TRBJ2-5 | 13 | TRBV19 | . | . | CASSMNRRETQYF | TGTGCCAGTAGTATGAACAGACGGGAGACCCAGTACTTC
TRBJ1-3 | 15 | TRBV5-5 | TRBD1 | few | CASSPTGVLGNTIYF | TGTGCCAGCAGCCCGACAGGGGTCCTCGGAAACACCATATATTTT
TRBJ2-2 | 14 | TRBV2 | TRBD1 | . | CASPRTGATGELFF | TGTGCCAGCCCCCGGACAGGGGCCACCGGGGAGCTGTTTTTT
TRBJ2-1 | 15 | TRBV6-1 | TRBD1 | many | CASTETGGAGNEQFF | TGTGCCAGCACCGAGACAGGGGGCGCAGGCAATGAGCAGTTCTTC
TRBJ2-6 | 15 | TRBV28 | . | many | CASRSGASGANVLTF | TGTGCCAGCAGGTCGGGGGCCTCTGGGGCCAACGTCCTGACTTTC
TRBJ2-7 | 14 | TRBV9 | TRBD1 | few | CASSAGHRGNEQYF | TGTGCCAGCAGCGCGGGTCACAGGGGTAACGAGCAGTACTTC
TRBJ2-5 | 16 | TRBV7-9 | . | . | CASSLEGVGFQETQYF | TGTGCCAGCAGCTTAGAGGGGGTTGGTTTCCAAGAGACCCAGTACTTC
TRBJ1-1 | 15 | TRBV27 | . | many | CASTGVGTGNTEAFF | TGTGCCAGCACAGGGGTAGGGACGGGAAACACTGAAGCTTTCTTT
TRBJ2-1 | 15 | TRBV11-2 | . | many | CASSLGGTQAEEQFF | TGTGCCAGCAGCTTAGGTGGGACCCAAGCCGAGGAGCAGTTCTTC
TRBJ2-3 | 14 | TRBV7-9 | . | many | CASSRKGGTDTQYF | TGTGCCAGCAGCCGCAAAGGAGGGACAGATACGCAGTATTTT
TRBJ2-5 | 15 | TRBV29-1 | TRBD1 | . | CSVEGTERPGETQYF | TGCAGCGTTGAGGGGACAGAGCGGCCCGGGGAGACCCAGTACTTC
TRBJ2-1 | 16 | TRBV7-9 | TRBD2 | many | CASSPLGGSSYNEQFF | TGTGCCAGCAGCCCTCTAGGCGGGAGCTCCTACAATGAGCAGTTCTTC
TRBJ1-1 | 13 | TRBV7-8 | . | . | CASSIRGQSEAFF | TGTGCCAGCAGCATACGCGGACAGTCTGAAGCTTTCTTT
TRBJ2-7 | 18 | TRBV7-9 | TRBD1 | many | CASTITGGTSGNQGEQYF | TGTGCCAGCACCATAACAGGGGGCACAAGCGGGAATCAGGGCGAGCAGTACTTC
TRBJ1-1 | 12 | TRBV6-2/TRBV6-3 | . | . | CASREGGTEAFF | TGTGCCAGCAGAGAGGGGGGCACTGAAGCTTTCTTT
TRBJ2-1 | 19 | TRBV28 | TRBD2 | many | CASSSGLAGGMSSYNEQFF | TGTGCCAGCAGTTCCGGACTAGCGGGAGGGATGAGCTCCTACAATGAGCAGTTCTTC
TRBJ1-2 | 15 | TRBV20-1 | TRBD1 | many | CSARDRGKTGDVYTF | TGCAGTGCTAGAGACCGGGGGAAGACAGGGGACGTCTACACCTTC
TRBJ1-2 | 14 | TRBV29-1 | . | . | CSVDGLRGHYGYTF | TGCAGCGTTGATGGTTTAAGGGGTCACTATGGCTACACCTTC
TRBJ2-1 | 16 | TRBV11-2 | . | once | CASSPRWGGEGNEQFF | TGTGCCAGCAGCCCCCGATGGGGGGGCGAGGGTAATGAGCAGTTCTTC
TRBJ1-2 | 13 | TRBV28 | TRBD1 | many | CASRGDRSYGYTF | TGTGCCAGCAGGGGGGACAGGTCTTATGGCTACACCTTC
TRBJ2-2 | 12 | TRBV14 | . | many | CASRERTGELFF | TGTGCCAGCAGGGAGAGAACCGGGGAGCTGTTTTTT
TRBJ1-1 | 15 | TRBV2 | TRBD1 | . | CASSGPGQMNTEAFF | TGTGCCAGCAGTGGGCCGGGACAGATGAACACTGAAGCTTTCTTT
TRBJ1-1 | 13 | TRBV3-1 | . | . | CASRDPGETEAFF | TGTGCCAGCCGGGATCCGGGGGAAACTGAAGCTTTCTTT
TRBJ1-6 | 15 | TRBV28 | . | . | CASSLAAGDNSPLHF | TGTGCCAGCAGTTTAGCGGCAGGTGATAATTCACCCCTCCACTTT
TRBJ2-7 | 14 | TRBV12-3/TRBV12-4 | TRBD2 | many | CASRGTSGGKEQYF | TGTGCCAGCAGAGGGACTAGCGGGGGGAAAGAGCAGTACTTC
TRBJ1-5 | 14 | TRBV5-1 | . | few | CASSLDRPDQPQHF | TGCGCCAGCAGCCTCGATCGACCGGATCAGCCCCAGCATTTT
TRBJ2-1 | 16 | TRBV28 | TRBD1 | few | CASSPPGQSSYNEQFF | TGTGCCAGCAGTCCTCCGGGACAGAGCTCCTACAATGAGCAGTTCTTC
TRBJ1-2 | 16 | TRBV10-3 | . | many | CAISEMGQLEGYGYTF | TGTGCCATCAGTGAGATGGGACAATTAGAGGGCTATGGCTACACCTTC
TRBJ1-1 | 14 | TRBV5-1 | . | few | CASSSGFLVTEAFF | TGCGCCAGCAGCTCAGGGTTTCTTGTCACTGAAGCTTTCTTT
TRBJ2-3 | 13 | TRBV25-1 | . | . | CASRYWGTDTQYF | TGTGCCAGCAGGTACTGGGGCACAGATACGCAGTATTTT
TRBJ2-7 | 14 | TRBV6-1 | . | many | CASSFFGAGYEQYF | TGTGCCAGCAGTTTCTTCGGGGCGGGGTACGAGCAGTACTTC
TRBJ2-7 | 14 | TRBV7-9 | . | many | CASSPEAVSYEQYF | TGTGCCAGCAGCCCAGAAGCTGTCTCCTACGAGCAGTACTTC
TRBJ2-1 | 16 | TRBV14 | TRBD2 | . | CASSQGPGLAIYEQFF | TGTGCCAGCAGCCAGGGACCGGGACTAGCAATCTATGAGCAGTTCTTC
TRBJ2-2 | 15 | TRBV20-1 | TRBD2 | once | CSAGGTSGNTGELFF | TGCAGTGCGGGAGGGACTAGCGGAAACACCGGGGAGCTGTTTTTT
TRBJ2-3 | 13 | TRBV3-1 | . | . | CASSPYKGDTQYF | TGTGCCAGCAGCCCGTACAAGGGGGATACGCAGTATTTT
TRBJ2-5 | 14 | TRBV27 | . | . | CASSLQQGGETQYF | TGTGCCAGCAGCTTGCAACAGGGTGGAGAGACCCAGTACTTC
TRBJ2-7 | 13 | TRBV28 | . | . | CASRYYADGEQYF | TGTGCCAGCCGTTATTATGCGGATGGCGAGCAGTACTTC
TRBJ2-1 | 15 | TRBV28 | TRBD2 | many | CASSETSGRGNEQFF | TGTGCCAGCAGTGAGACTAGCGGGAGAGGGAATGAGCAGTTCTTC
TRBJ1-5 | 15 | TRBV2 | TRBD1 | many | CASSETTGSPGPQHF | TGTGCCAGCAGTGAAACGACAGGGTCCCCTGGGCCCCAGCATTTT
TRBJ2-4 | 12 | TRBV28 | . | few | CASSPDPNIQYF | TGTGCCAGCAGTCCAGACCCAAACATTCAGTACTTC
TRBJ1-2 | 14 | TRBV15 | . | many | CATSRVPGKAGYTF | TGTGCCACCAGCAGAGTCCCAGGGAAGGCTGGCTACACCTTC
TRBJ1-1 | 14 | TRBV2 | . | many | CASSDFTAHTEAFF | TGTGCCAGCAGTGATTTTACGGCTCACACTGAAGCTTTCTTT
TRBJ2-7 | 15 | TRBV12-3/TRBV12-4 | TRBD2 | many | CASSFTGLVSYEQYF | TGTGCCAGCAGTTTTACAGGACTAGTTTCCTACGAGCAGTACTTC
TRBJ2-3 | 14 | TRBV6-1 | TRBD2 | many | CASSSWTSLDTQYF | TGTGCCAGCAGCTCCTGGACTAGTTTGGATACGCAGTATTTT
TRBJ2-6 | 14 | TRBV7-9 | . | . | CASSLVGRANVLTF | TGTGCCAGCAGCTTGGTAGGGAGAGCCAACGTCCTGACTTTC
TRBJ1-5 | 16 | TRBV12-3/TRBV12-4 | TRBD1 | many | CASSFDTGTGDQPQHF | TGTGCCAGCAGTTTCGATACCGGGACAGGGGACCAGCCCCAGCATTTT
TRBJ1-5 | 15 | TRBV2 | . | many | CASSAGGIGNQPQHF | TGTGCCAGCAGTGCCGGGGGCATAGGGAATCAGCCCCAGCATTTT
TRBJ2-5 | 18 | TRBV28 | . | many | CASSYRAGRALGEEAQYF | TGTGCCAGCAGTTATCGGGCTGGTCGGGCATTGGGTGAGGAGGCCCAGTACTTC
TRBJ2-1 | 15 | TRBV7-9 | TRBD1 | many | CASSLWDSQGNEQFF | TGTGCCAGCAGCTTATGGGACAGCCAGGGGAATGAGCAGTTCTTC